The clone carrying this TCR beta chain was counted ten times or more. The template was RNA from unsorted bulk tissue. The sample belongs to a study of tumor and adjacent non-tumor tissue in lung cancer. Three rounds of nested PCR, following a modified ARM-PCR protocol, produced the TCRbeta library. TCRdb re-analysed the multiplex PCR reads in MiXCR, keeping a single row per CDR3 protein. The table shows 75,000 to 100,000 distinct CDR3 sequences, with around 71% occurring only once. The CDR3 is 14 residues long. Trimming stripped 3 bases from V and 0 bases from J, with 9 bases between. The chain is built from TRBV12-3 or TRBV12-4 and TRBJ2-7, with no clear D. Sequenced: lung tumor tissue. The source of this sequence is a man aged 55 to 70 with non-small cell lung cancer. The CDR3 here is CASSLQPGSYEQYF. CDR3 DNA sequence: TGTGCCAGCAGTTTGCAACCAGGCTCCTACGAGCAGTACTTC.